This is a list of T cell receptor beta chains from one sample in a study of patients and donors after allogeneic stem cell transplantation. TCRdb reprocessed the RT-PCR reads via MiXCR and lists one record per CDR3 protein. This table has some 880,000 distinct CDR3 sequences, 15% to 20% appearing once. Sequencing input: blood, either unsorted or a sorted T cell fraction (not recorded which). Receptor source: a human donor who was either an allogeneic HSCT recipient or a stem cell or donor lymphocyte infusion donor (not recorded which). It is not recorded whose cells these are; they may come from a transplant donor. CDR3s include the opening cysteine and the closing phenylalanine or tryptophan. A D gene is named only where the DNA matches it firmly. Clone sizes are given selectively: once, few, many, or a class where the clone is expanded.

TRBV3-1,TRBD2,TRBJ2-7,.,TGTGCCAGCAGCCGCAATCTAGCGGGACCCACCTACGAGCAGTACTTC,CASSRNLAGPTYEQYF
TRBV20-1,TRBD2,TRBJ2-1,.,TGCAGTGCCAGAAGACTAGCGGGGGGCGGCGATGAGCAGTTCTTC,CSARRLAGGGDEQFF
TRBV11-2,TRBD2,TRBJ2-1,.,TGTGCCAGCAGCCCCCAAATTCTAGCGGGGGTTTACAATGAGCAGTTCTTC,CASSPQILAGVYNEQFF
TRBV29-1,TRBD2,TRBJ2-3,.,TGCAGCGTTGAATCCGGCGGGAGGCCCACAGATACGCAGTATTTT,CSVESGGRPTDTQYF
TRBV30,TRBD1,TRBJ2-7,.,TGTGCCTGCCGACCGGGACAGGGGATCGAGCAGTACTTC,CACRPGQGIEQYF
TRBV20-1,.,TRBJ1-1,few,TGCAGTGCGCATACGGATTGGAACACTGAAGCTTTCTTT,CSAHTDWNTEAFF
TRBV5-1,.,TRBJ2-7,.,TGCGCCAGCAGCTTGGCAATGGGGACCGCGGGCGAGCAGTACTTC,CASSLAMGTAGEQYF
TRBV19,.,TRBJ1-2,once,TGTGCCAGTAGAGGCAGCTACTATGGCTACACCTTC,CASRGSYYGYTF
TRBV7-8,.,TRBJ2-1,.,TGTGCCAGCAGCTTAGCCTCCTCCCCCAATGAGCAGTTCTTC,CASSLASSPNEQFF
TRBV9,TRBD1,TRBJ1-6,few,TGTGCCAGCAGCGGACCCGGACAGGGGGCGATTTCACCCCTCCACTTT,CASSGPGQGAISPLHF
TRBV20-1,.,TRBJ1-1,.,TGCAGCGTGGATCGCGCGGTCACTGAAGCTTTCTTT,CSVDRAVTEAFF
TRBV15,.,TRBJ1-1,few,TGTGCCACCAGCAGAGATCTCAGGGGCGGCGGGGCTGAAGCTTTCTTT,CATSRDLRGGGAEAFF
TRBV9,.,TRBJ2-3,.,TGTGCCAGCAGCCCACTGGGCGGGGACACAGATACGCAGTATTTT,CASSPLGGDTDTQYF
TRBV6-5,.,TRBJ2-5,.,TGTGCCAGCAGTTACGATCGCCGGGGGCAAGAGACCCAGTACTTC,CASSYDRRGQETQYF
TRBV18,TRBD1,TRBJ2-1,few,TGTGCCAGCTCACCCGGGACAGGGGGACGCTCCTACAATGAGCAGTTCTTC,CASSPGTGGRSYNEQFF
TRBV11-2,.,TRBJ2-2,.,TGTGCCAGCAGCCCCGCCCGTGGGGGAACCGGGGAGCTGTTTTTT,CASSPARGGTGELFF
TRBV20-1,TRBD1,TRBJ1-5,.,TGCAGTGCCAAGGATGGCAGGGGGAATCAGCCCCAGCATTTT,CSAKDGRGNQPQHF
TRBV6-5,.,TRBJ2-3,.,TGTGCCAGCAGTTCGAGCTTTGCAGATACGCAGTATTTT,CASSSSFADTQYF
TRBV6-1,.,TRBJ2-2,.,TGTGCCAGCAGTGAAGCGGGGCCCGGCCCAGGGGAGCTGTTTTTT,CASSEAGPGPGELFF
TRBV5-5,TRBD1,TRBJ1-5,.,TGTGCCAGCAGCTTGGCCAGGGGGGAGGCTGGGAATCAGCCCCAGCATTTT,CASSLARGEAGNQPQHF
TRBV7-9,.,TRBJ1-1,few,TGTGCCAGCTTCCGGAGAGAGAACACTGAAGCTTTCTTT,CASFRRENTEAFF
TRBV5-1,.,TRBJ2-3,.,TGCGCCAGCAGCTTGTCCCTATCATCAGATACGCAGTATTTT,CASSLSLSSDTQYF
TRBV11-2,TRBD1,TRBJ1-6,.,TGTGCCAGCAGCTTTAGAACAGGGGTGGTATCCTATAATTCACCCCTCCACTTT,CASSFRTGVVSYNSPLHF
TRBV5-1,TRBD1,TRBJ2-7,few,TGCGCCAGCAGCGTACAGGGGGCTAGTTCCTACGAGCAGTACTTC,CASSVQGASSYEQYF
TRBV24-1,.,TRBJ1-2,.,TGTGCCACCAGTGATGAGGTCTATGGCTACACCTTC,CATSDEVYGYTF
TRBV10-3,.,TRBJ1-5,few,TGTGCCATCAGTGAGGTGGGATCAGAGCCCCAGCATTTT,CAISEVGSEPQHF
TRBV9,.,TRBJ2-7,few,TGTGCCAGCAGCGTAGCCGTGAGTCCCTCCTACGAGCAGTACTTC,CASSVAVSPSYEQYF
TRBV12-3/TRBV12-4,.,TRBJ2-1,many,TGTGCCGAAGGTTCGGGGTTCTTC,CAEGSGFF
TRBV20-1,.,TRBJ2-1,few,TGCAGTGCTAGAGATTGGCGTAGCTCCTACAATGAGCAGTTCTTC,CSARDWRSSYNEQFF
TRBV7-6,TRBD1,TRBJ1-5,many,TGTGCCAGCAGCCGGACAGGGAGTCAGCCCCAGCATTTT,CASSRTGSQPQHF
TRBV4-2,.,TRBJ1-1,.,TGTGCCAGCAGCCAATTAACTCCAGGACAGAACACTGAAGCTTTCTTT,CASSQLTPGQNTEAFF
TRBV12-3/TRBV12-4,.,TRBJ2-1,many,TGTGCCAGCAGATCCACAGGCTCAGATCAATACAATGAGCAGTTCTTC,CASRSTGSDQYNEQFF
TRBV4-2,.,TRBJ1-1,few,TGTGCCAGCAGCCAAGCGGGAGGGGGGAGGACTGAAGCTTTCTTT,CASSQAGGGRTEAFF
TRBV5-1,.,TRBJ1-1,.,TGCGCCAGCAGCTTTTACAAGACGAACACTGAAGCTTTCTTT,CASSFYKTNTEAFF
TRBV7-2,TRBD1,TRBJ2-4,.,TGTGCCAGCAGCGCGCGGACAGGGATAAACATTCAGTACTTC,CASSARTGINIQYF
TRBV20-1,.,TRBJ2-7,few,TGCAGTGCCAAGGGCGGATCCTACGAGCAGTACTTC,CSAKGGSYEQYF
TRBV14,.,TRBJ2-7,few,TGTGCCAGCAGCCAAGCCAGGGCCTGGGAGCAGTACTTC,CASSQARAWEQYF
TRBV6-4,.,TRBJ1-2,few,TGTGCCAGCAGTCGGGACGGCTCTTATGGCTACACCTTC,CASSRDGSYGYTF